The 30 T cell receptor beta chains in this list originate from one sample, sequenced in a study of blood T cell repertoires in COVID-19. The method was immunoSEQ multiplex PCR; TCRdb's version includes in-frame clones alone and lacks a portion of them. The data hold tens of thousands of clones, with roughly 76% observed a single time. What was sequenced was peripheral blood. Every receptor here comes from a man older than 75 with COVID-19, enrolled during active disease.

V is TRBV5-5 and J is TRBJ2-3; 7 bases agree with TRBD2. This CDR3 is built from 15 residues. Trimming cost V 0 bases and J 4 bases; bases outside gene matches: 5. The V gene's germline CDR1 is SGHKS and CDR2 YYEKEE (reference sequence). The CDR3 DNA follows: TGTGCCAGCAGCTTGGGTAGCGGGCCCCCAGATACGCAGTATTTT. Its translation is CASSLGSGPPDTQYF.

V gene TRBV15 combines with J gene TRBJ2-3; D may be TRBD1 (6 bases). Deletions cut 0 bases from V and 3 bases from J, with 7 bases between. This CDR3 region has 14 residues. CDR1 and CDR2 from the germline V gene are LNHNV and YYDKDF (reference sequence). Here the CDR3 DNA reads TGTGCCACCAGCAGAGAAACAGGGACAGATACGCAGTATTTT. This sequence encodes CATSRETGTDTQYF.

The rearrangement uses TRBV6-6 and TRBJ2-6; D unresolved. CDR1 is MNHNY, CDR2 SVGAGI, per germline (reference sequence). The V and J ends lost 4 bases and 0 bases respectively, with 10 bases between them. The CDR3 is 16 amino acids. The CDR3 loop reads CASSLDRSSGANVLTF. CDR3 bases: TGTGCCAGCAGTTTGGATAGGAGCTCTGGGGCCAACGTCCTGACTTTC.

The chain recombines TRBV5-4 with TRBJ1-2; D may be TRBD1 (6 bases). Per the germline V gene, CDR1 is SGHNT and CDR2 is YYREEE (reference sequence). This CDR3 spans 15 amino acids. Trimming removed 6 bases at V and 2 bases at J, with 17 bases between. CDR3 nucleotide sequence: TGTGCCAGCACCCTGGGGGGAGGGGGAAACTATGGCTACACCTTC. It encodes CASTLGGGGNYGYTF.

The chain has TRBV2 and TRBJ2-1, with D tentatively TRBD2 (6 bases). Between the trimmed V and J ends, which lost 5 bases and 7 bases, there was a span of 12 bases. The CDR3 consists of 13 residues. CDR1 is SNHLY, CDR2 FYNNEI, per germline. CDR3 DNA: TGTGCCAGCAGTCGGGAACTAGCAAATGAGCAGTTCTTC. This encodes CASSRELANEQFF.

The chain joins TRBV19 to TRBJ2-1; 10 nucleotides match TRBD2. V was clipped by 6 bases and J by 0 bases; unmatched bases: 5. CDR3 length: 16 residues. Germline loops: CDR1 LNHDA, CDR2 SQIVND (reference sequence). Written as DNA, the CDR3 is TGTGCCAGTAGAGACTCTAGCGGGGGCTCCTACAATGAGCAGTTCTTC. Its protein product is CASRDSSGGSYNEQFF.

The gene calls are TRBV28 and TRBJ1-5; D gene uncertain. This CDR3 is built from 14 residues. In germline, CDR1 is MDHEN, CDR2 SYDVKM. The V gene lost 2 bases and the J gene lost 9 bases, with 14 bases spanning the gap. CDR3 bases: TGTGCCAGCAGTTTAGGCGAGGGATATGGGCCCCAGCATTTT. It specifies CASSLGEGYGPQHF.

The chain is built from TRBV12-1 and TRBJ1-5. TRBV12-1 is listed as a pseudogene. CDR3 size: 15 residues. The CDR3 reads CASSFEREGMKPQHF. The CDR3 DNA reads TGTGCCAGCAGCTTTGAAAGGGAGGGGATGAAGCCCCAGCATTTT.

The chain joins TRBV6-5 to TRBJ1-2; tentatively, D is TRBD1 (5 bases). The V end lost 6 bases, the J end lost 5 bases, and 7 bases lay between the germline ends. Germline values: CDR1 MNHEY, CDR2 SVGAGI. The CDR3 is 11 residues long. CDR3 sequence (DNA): TGTGCCAGCAGGGGACTTTATGGCTACACCTTC. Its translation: CASRGLYGYTF.

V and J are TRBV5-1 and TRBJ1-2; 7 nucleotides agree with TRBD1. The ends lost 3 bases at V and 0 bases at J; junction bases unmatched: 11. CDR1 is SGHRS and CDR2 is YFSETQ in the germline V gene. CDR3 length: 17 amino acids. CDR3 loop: CASSSPTRDSANYGYTF. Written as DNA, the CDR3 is TGCGCCAGCAGCTCTCCCACCCGGGACAGTGCTAACTATGGCTACACCTTC.

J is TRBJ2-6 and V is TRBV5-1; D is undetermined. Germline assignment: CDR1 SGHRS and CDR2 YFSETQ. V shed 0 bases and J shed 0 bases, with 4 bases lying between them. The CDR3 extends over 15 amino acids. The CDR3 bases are TGCGCCAGCAGCTTGGTGAGCTCTGGGGCCAACGTCCTGACTTTC. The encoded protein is CASSLVSSGANVLTF.

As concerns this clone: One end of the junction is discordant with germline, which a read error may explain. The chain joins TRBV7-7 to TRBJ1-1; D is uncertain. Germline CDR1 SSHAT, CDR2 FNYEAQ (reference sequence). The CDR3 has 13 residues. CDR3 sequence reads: CASSRTPNTEAFF. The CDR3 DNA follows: TGTGCTAGCAGCCGAACACCAAACACTGAAGCTTTCTTT.

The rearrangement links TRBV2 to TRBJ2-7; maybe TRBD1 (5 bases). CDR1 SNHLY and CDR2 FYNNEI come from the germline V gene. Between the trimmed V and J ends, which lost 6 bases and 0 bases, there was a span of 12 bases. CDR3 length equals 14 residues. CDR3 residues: CASSAGHNSYEQYF. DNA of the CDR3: TGTGCCAGCAGCGCTGGACATAACTCCTACGAGCAGTACTTC.

The CDR3 reads CASSMSAGNGNEKLFF. The CDR3 DNA follows: TGTGCCAGTAGTATGTCCGCAGGGAACGGGAATGAAAAACTGTTTTTT. The V and J genes are TRBV19 and TRBJ1-4; tentatively, D is TRBD1 (5 bases). CDR1 and CDR2 (germline): LNHDA, SQIVND (reference sequence). This CDR3 region has 16 residues. V lost 3 bases to trimming and J lost 5 bases, with 16 bases between them. Full variable domain (remainder filled in from reference TRBV19 and TRBJ1-4): DGGITQSPKYLFRKEGQNVTLSCEQNLNHDAMYWYRQDPGQGLRLIYYSQIVNDFQKGDIAEGYSVSREKKESFPLTVTSAQKNPTAFYLCASSMSAGNGNEKLFFGSGTQLSVL.

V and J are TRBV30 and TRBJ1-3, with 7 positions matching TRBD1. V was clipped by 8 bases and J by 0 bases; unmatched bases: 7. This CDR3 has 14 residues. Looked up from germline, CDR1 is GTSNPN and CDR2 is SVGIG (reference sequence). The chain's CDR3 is CAANRGSSGNTIYF. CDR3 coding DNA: TGTGCCGCAAACAGGGGATCCTCTGGAAACACCATATATTTT.

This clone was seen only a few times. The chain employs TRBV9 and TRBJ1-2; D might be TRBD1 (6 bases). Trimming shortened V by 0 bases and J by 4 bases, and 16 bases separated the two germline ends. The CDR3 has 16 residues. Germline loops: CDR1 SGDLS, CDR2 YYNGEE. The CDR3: CASSVDPGGGIYGYTF. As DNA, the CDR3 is TGTGCCAGCAGCGTAGATCCCGGGGGGGGCATCTATGGCTACACCTTC.

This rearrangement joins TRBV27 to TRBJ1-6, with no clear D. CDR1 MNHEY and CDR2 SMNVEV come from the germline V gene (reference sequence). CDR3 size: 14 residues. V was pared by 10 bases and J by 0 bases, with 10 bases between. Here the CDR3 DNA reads TGTGCCATCACCCTGAGCTCCTATAATTCACCCCTCCACTTT. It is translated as CAITLSSYNSPLHF.

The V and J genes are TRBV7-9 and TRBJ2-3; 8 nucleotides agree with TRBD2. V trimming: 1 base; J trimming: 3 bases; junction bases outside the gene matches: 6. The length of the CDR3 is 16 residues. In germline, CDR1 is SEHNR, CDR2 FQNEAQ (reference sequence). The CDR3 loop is CASSLDRAGETDTQYF. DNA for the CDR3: TGTGCCAGCAGCTTAGATCGAGCGGGAGAAACAGATACGCAGTATTTT.

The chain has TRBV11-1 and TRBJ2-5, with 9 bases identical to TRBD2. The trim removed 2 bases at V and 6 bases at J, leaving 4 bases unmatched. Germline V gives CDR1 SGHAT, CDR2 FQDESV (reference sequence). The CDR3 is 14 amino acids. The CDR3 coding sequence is TGTGCCAGCAGCTTACGACTAGCGGAAAAGACCCAGTACTTC. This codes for CASSLRLAEKTQYF. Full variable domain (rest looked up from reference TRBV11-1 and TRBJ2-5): EAEVAQSPRYKITEKSQAVAFWCDPISGHATLYWYRQILGQGPELLVQFQDESVVDDSQLPKDRFSAERLKGVDSTLKIQPAELGDSAMYLCASSLRLAEKTQYFGPGTRLLVL.

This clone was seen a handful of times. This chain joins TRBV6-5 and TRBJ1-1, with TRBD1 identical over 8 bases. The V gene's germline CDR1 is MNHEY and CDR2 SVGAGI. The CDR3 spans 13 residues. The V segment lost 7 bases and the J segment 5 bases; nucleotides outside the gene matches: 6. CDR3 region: CASTADRGTEAFF. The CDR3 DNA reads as TGTGCCAGCACCGCAGACAGGGGAACTGAAGCTTTCTTT.

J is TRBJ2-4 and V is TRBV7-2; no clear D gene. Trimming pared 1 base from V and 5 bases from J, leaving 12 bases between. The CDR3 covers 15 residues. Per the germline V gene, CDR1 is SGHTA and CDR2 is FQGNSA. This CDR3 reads CASSLGRASENIQYF. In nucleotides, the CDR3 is TGTGCCAGCAGCTTAGGGAGAGCGAGCGAAAACATTCAGTACTTC.

The CDR3 nucleotides read TGTGCCAGCAGCATAAGACAGGGTTCGTACGAGCAGTACTTC. It specifies CASSIRQGSYEQYF. The chain recombines TRBV5-5 with TRBJ2-7; 7 nucleotides match TRBD1. The J segment lost 4 bases and the V segment lost 4 bases, leaving 8 bases of the junction unmatched. This CDR3 is built from 14 residues. Germline-derived CDR1 and CDR2 are SGHKS and YYEKEE (reference sequence). The variable domain in full, with the rest retrieved from reference TRBV5-5 and TRBJ2-7, is DAGVTQSPTHLIKTRGQQVTLRCSPISGHKSVSWYQQVLGQGPQFIFQYYEKEERGRGNFPDRFSARQFPNYSSELNVNALLLGDSALYLCASSIRQGSYEQYFGPGTRLTVT.

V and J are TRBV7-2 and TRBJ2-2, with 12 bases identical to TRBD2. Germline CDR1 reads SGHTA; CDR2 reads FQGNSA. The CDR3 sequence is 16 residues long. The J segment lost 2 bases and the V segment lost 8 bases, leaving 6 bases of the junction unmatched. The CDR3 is CASGRLAGDNTGELFF. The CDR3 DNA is TGTGCCAGCGGGCGACTAGCGGGGGACAACACCGGGGAGCTGTTTTTT.

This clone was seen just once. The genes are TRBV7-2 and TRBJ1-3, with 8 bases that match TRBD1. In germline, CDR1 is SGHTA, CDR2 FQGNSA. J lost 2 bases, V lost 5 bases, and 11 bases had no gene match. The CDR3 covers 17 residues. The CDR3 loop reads CASSGGQGAHTGNTIYF. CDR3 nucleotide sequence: TGTGCCAGCAGCGGGGGGCAGGGGGCGCACACTGGAAACACCATATATTTT.

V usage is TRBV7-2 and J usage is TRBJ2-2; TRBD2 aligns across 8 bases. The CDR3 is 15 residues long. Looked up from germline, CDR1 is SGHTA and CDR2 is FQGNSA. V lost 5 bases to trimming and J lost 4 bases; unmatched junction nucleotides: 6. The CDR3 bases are TGTGCCAGCAGCATAACCGGGACTAGCACCGGGGAGCTGTTTTTT. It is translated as CASSITGTSTGELFF.

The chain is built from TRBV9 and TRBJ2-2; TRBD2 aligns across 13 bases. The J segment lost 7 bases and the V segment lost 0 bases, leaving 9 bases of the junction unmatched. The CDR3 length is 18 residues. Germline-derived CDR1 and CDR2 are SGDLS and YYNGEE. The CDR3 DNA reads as TGTGCCAGCAGCGTAGCCGGGACTAGCGGGGTCCCAGGCGGGGAGCTGTTTTTT. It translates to CASSVAGTSGVPGGELFF.

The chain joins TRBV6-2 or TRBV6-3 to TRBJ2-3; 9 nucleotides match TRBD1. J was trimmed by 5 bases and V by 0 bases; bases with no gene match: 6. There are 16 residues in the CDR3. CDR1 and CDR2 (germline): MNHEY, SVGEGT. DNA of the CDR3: TGTGCCAGCAGTTACTCGGGACAGGGCGTAGTAGATACGCAGTATTTT. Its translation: CASSYSGQGVVDTQYF.

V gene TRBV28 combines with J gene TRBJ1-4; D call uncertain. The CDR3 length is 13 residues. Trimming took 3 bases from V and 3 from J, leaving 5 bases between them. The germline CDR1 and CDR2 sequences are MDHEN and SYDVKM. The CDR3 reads CASSFSSNEKLFF. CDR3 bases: TGTGCCAGCAGTTTCTCTTCTAATGAAAAACTGTTTTTT.

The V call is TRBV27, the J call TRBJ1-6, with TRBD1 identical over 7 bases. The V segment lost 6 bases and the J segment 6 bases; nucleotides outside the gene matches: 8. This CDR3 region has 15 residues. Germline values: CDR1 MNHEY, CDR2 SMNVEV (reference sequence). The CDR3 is CASSPDRAPNSPLHF. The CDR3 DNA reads TGTGCCAGCAGCCCTGACAGGGCGCCTAATTCACCCCTCCACTTT.

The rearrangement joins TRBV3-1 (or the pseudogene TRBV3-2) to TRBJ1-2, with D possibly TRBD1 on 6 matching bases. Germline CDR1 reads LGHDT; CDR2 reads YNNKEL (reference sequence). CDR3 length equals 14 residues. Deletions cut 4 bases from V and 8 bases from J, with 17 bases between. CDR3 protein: CASSPSNRAEGYTF. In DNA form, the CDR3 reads TGTGCCAGCAGCCCCTCAAACAGGGCAGAGGGCTACACCTTC.